The text below deals with one T cell receptor (beta chain). The sample belongs to a study of blood T cell repertoires in COVID-19. As for the study in general: Material from acute and convalescent COVID-19 was sourced from the United States, Italy and Spain. The cDNA or gDNA used as material had been derived from T cells, B-cell-depleted T cells, or PBMCs.

Authors' processing steps: Amplification from reference gene primers served as the basis for estimated nucleated cell counts. TCRdb keeps only in-frame clones here, not all; method: immunoSEQ multiplex PCR. That table gives V, J and clone size, and the DNA gave D and trimming. The sample lists 95,000 to 150,000 clones, 88% occurring once. The germline V gene encodes CDR1 MNHEY and CDR2 SMNVEV (reference sequence). The CDR3 is 18 residues long. V lost 5 bases to trimming and J lost 3 bases; unmatched junction nucleotides: 9. This receptor was obtained from a human donor in a cohort sampled during active COVID-19. The chain carries TRBV27 and TRBJ2-2, with 13 positions matching TRBD2. Sequenced material: peripheral blood. The CDR3 loop is CASSEGLAGNVYTGELFF. The CDR3 DNA follows: TGTGCCAGCAGTGAGGGACTAGCGGGAAACGTGTACACCGGGGAGCTGTTTTTT.